This T cell receptor (beta chain) was recorded in a study of blood T cell repertoires in COVID-19. Across the study: Material from acute and convalescent COVID-19 was sourced from the United States, Italy and Spain. In each case, the material was cDNA or gDNA derived from T cells, B-cell-depleted T cells, or PBMCs.

Source study methods: Reference gene primer amplification in the assay estimated nucleated cell counts. Only in-frame clones appear in the TCRdb table, and some are missing; sequencing was by immunoSEQ multiplex PCR. The D gene and trimming were derived from the DNA, and the V and J assignments and clone size from that table. The sample records some 200,000 clones, 94% being singletons. Seattle's cohort entered during active infection and was followed longitudinally. V dropped 4 bases and J dropped 2 bases, with 18 bases sitting between them. The CDR3 sequence is 16 residues long. The germline gives CDR1 LGHDT, CDR2 YNNKEL (reference sequence).

The sequence derives from a young man with COVID-19, enrolled during active disease. The rearrangement links TRBV3-1 (or the pseudogene TRBV3-2) to TRBJ2-7, with a weak D call TRBD1 (5 bases). The sequenced sample consisted of peripheral blood. The CDR3 region has the DNA TGTGCCAGCAGCCCATGGATGGACACGGAGACCTACGAGCAGTACTTC. The encoded protein is CASSPWMDTETYEQYF.